Below, 21 T cell receptor beta chains from the same sample are listed, as sequenced in a study of identifying expanded T cells in peripheral blood. Sequencing was performed with immunoSEQ multiplex PCR; in TCRdb, only in-frame clones are kept and a portion is missing. Of around 94,000 clones listed, approximately 81% are singletons. The sample was blood. The receptors were sampled from a person aged 18 to 70 in good health.

The chain uses TRBV7-2 and TRBJ1-2; 11 bases align to TRBD1. The CDR3 consists of 17 residues. CDR1 SGHTA and CDR2 FQGNSA come from the germline V gene. The ends lost 8 bases at V and 8 bases at J; junction bases unmatched: 19. The CDR3 DNA is TGTGCCAGCCACCGCTACAGGACAGGGGGCCTGGCGGAAGGCTACACCTTC. Residues: CASHRYRTGGLAEGYTF.

The chain joins TRBV19 to TRBJ2-5; D is perhaps TRBD2 (6 bases). Looked up from germline, CDR1 is LNHDA and CDR2 is SQIVND (reference sequence). This CDR3 spans 14 amino acids. V was clipped by 3 bases and J by 5 bases, with 13 bases between them. The CDR3 sequence: CASSMGLSWETQYF. The DNA for the CDR3 is TGTGCCAGTAGTATGGGACTCTCGTGGGAGACCCAGTACTTC.

The J gene is TRBJ2-5, the V gene TRBV7-9; tentative D call: TRBD2 (5 bases). Germline V CDR1 and CDR2: SEHNR, FQNEAQ (reference sequence). V was shortened by 0 bases and J by 5 bases, with 16 bases between the two germline ends. The CDR3 is 16 residues long. The CDR3 here is CASSLAALGEGETQYF. As DNA, the CDR3 is TGTGCCAGCAGCTTAGCGGCTCTCGGGGAAGGGGAGACCCAGTACTTC.

This chain links TRBV19 with TRBJ2-3; TRBD2 might be the D (5 bases). This CDR3 spans 13 amino acids. The V end lost 5 bases, the J end lost 4 bases, and 10 bases lay between the germline ends. The germline V gene encodes CDR1 LNHDA and CDR2 SQIVND (reference sequence). The CDR3 coding sequence is TGTGCCAGTAGTGCCTGGACTGCAGATACGCAGTATTTT. This gives the protein CASSAWTADTQYF.

V gene TRBV7-2 combines with J gene TRBJ2-4; 8 bases line up with TRBD1. The CDR3 loop spans 14 amino acids. The V segment lost 5 bases and the J segment 2 bases; nucleotides outside the gene matches: 2. Germline assignment: CDR1 SGHTA and CDR2 FQGNSA. Here the CDR3 DNA reads TGTGCCAGCAGCACAGGGGGGACCAAAAACATTCAGTACTTC. Translation: CASSTGGTKNIQYF. Filled out from reference TRBV7-2 and TRBJ2-4, the complete variable domain reads GAGVSQSPSNKVTEKGKDVELRCDPISGHTALYWYRQSLGQGLEFLIYFQGNSAPDKSGLPSDRFSAERTGGSVSTLTIQRTQQEDSAVYLCASSTGGTKNIQYFGAGTRLSVL.

With regard to this clone: At the DNA level, this CDR3 is encoded by other sequences in the same sample as well. The chain joins TRBV18 to TRBJ2-5, with D maybe TRBD2 (6 bases). Per the germline V gene, CDR1 is KGHSH and CDR2 is LQKENI. The ends were cut back, 2 bases at V and 4 bases at J, with 11 bases in the middle. The CDR3 sequence is 14 residues long. Written as DNA, the CDR3 is TGTGCCAGCTCACCAGGTCAGGGAGGAGAGACCCAGTACTTC. Amino acids: CASSPGQGGETQYF.

This clone appeared once. The J gene is TRBJ2-3, the V gene TRBV19; D remains ambiguous. From germline, CDR1 is LNHDA and CDR2 SQIVND (reference sequence). CDR3 size: 14 residues. Trimming shortened V by 7 bases and J by 0 bases, and 11 bases separated the two germline ends. CDR3 sequence: CASIGPTSTDTQYF. CDR3 DNA: TGTGCCAGTATTGGTCCGACAAGCACAGATACGCAGTATTTT. The entire variable domain, with the rest obtained from reference TRBV19 and TRBJ2-3, is as follows: DGGITQSPKYLFRKEGQNVTLSCEQNLNHDAMYWYRQDPGQGLRLIYYSQIVNDFQKGDIAEGYSVSREKKESFPLTVTSAQKNPTAFYLCASIGPTSTDTQYFGPGTRLTVL.

The chain couples TRBV2 to TRBJ1-6, with D perhaps TRBD1 (5 bases). Trimming cost V 5 bases and J 3 bases, with 8 bases left between them. Germline V gives CDR1 SNHLY, CDR2 FYNNEI. The CDR3 contains 14 residues. CDR3 DNA sequence: TGTGCCAGCAGTAGGAGGGGCTATAATTCACCCCTCCACTTT. Translating it yields CASSRRGYNSPLHF.

The genes are TRBV2 and TRBJ1-3; D not resolved. This CDR3 is 16 amino acids long. The germline V gene has CDR1 SNHLY and CDR2 FYNNEI. The V gene lost 6 bases and the J gene lost 2 bases, with 17 bases spanning the gap. The CDR3 DNA is TGTGCCAGCAGCCTCGGGTCTGAGGGTACTGGAAACACCATATATTTT. Its translation is CASSLGSEGTGNTIYF.

J is TRBJ2-2 and V is TRBV19, with a weak D call TRBD1 (6 bases). This CDR3 region has 19 residues. Germline loops: CDR1 LNHDA, CDR2 SQIVND (reference sequence). Trimming shortened V by 5 bases and J by 4 bases, and 26 bases separated the two germline ends. The CDR3 nucleotides read TGTGCCAGTAGTCCTAGGGGACATTTCGGGGTCGGCCCCACCGGGGAGCTGTTTTTT. The encoded protein is CASSPRGHFGVGPTGELFF.

This clone was detected a few times. V gene TRBV6-5 combines with J gene TRBJ1-5, with 7 bases identical to TRBD1. The CDR3 consists of 12 residues. J was trimmed by 7 bases and V by 6 bases; bases with no gene match: 3. CDR1 and CDR2 (germline): MNHEY, SVGAGI. For the CDR3, the DNA is TGTGCCAGCAGGACAGGGCGCCAGCCCCAGCATTTT. Protein: CASRTGRQPQHF.

This clone was found once. The chain couples TRBV5-1 to TRBJ1-1; D may be TRBD1 (5 bases). V was pared by 4 bases and J by 4 bases, with 11 bases between. The CDR3 has 13 amino acids. Per germline, CDR1 SGHRS and CDR2 YFSETQ. The CDR3 loop reads CASSVVGLTEAFF. The CDR3 region has the DNA TGCGCCAGCAGCGTGGTGGGGCTCACTGAAGCTTTCTTT.

This chain links TRBV6-5 with TRBJ2-1, with D maybe TRBD2 (6 bases). Germline assignment: CDR1 MNHEY and CDR2 SVGAGI. Trimming removed 0 bases from V and 6 bases from J, with 12 bases in between. This CDR3 has 15 amino acids. The CDR3 DNA sequence: TGTGCCAGCAGTTACTCCGGACTAAGCTTCAATGAGCAGTTCTTC. Translated: CASSYSGLSFNEQFF.

The chain employs TRBV7-8 and TRBJ1-5, with TRBD1 identical over 7 bases. The CDR3 covers 17 residues. Germline values: CDR1 SGHVS, CDR2 FQNEAQ. V lost 5 bases, J lost 6 bases, and 16 bases stayed unmatched. CDR3 in DNA: TGTGCCAGCAGCCCCCCCCTTAGACAGGGTTTGAGTCAGCCCCAGCATTTT. As protein: CASSPPLRQGLSQPQHF.

The chain uses TRBV7-9 and TRBJ2-1; 7 nucleotides match TRBD2. CDR1 is SEHNR and CDR2 is FQNEAQ in the germline V gene (reference sequence). This CDR3 has 13 amino acids. V was pared by 4 bases and J by 8 bases, with 5 bases of the junction left unmatched. In nucleotides, the CDR3 is TGTGCCAGCAGCTCGGGAGGAGCCTATGAGCAGTTCTTC. It is translated as CASSSGGAYEQFF.

The chain recombines TRBV7-8 with TRBJ2-5; 7 bases align to TRBD2. Looked up from germline, CDR1 is SGHVS and CDR2 is FQNEAQ. With 0 bases clipped from V and 2 bases from J, the junction kept 9 bases outside the gene matches. The CDR3 is 17 amino acids. This CDR3 reads CASSLAVASGDQETQYF. The DNA for the CDR3 is TGTGCCAGCAGCTTAGCAGTGGCTAGCGGAGATCAAGAGACCCAGTACTTC.

The V and J genes are TRBV7-9 and TRBJ2-5; no firm D call. The germline V and J ends were trimmed by 5 bases and 3 bases, with 16 bases remaining between them. Germline CDR1 is SEHNR and CDR2 is FQNEAQ (reference sequence). The CDR3 runs 15 residues. DNA for the CDR3: TGTGCCAGCAGCGGCCGACTCATAACCGAAGAGACCCAGTACTTC. This encodes CASSGRLITEETQYF.

V is TRBV4-3 and J is TRBJ1-6, with 10 bases aligning to TRBD1. CDR3 length equals 15 residues. The V and J ends lost 4 bases and 9 bases, in that order; junction bases with no gene match: 6. CDR1 LGHNA and CDR2 YSLEER come from the germline V gene. Here the CDR3 DNA reads TGCGCCAGCAGCCCTTCGACAGGGGGCGGTTCACCCCTCCACTTT. It is translated as CASSPSTGGGSPLHF.

V gene TRBV10-3 combines with J gene TRBJ2-5; no definite D call. V was trimmed by 7 bases and J by 9 bases, leaving 12 bases between them. Germline V gene data show CDR1 as ENHRY and CDR2 as SYGVKD. The CDR3 consists of 11 residues. The CDR3 bases are TGTGCCATCACTCCCATGTGCCCCCAGTACTTC. Translation gives CAITPMCPQYF.

The chain recombines TRBV10-3 with TRBJ1-2; possible D gene TRBD1, 6 bases. Germline V lookup: CDR1 ENHRY, CDR2 SYGVKD. Trimming left V 4 bases short and J 4 bases short, with 10 bases between. The CDR3 length is 13 residues. CDR3 region: CAISAGTFYGYTF. CDR3 bases: TGTGCCATCAGTGCTGGGACATTCTATGGCTACACCTTC.

This clone was detected only once. The gene calls are TRBV5-8 and TRBJ2-3; D call uncertain. V was shortened by 0 bases and J by 6 bases, with 8 bases between the two germline ends. Per germline, CDR1 SGHTS and CDR2 YDEGEE. The CDR3 runs 13 residues. The CDR3 nucleotides read TGTGCCAGCAGCTTGGTATCAGAGGATACGCAGTATTTT. This sequence encodes CASSLVSEDTQYF.